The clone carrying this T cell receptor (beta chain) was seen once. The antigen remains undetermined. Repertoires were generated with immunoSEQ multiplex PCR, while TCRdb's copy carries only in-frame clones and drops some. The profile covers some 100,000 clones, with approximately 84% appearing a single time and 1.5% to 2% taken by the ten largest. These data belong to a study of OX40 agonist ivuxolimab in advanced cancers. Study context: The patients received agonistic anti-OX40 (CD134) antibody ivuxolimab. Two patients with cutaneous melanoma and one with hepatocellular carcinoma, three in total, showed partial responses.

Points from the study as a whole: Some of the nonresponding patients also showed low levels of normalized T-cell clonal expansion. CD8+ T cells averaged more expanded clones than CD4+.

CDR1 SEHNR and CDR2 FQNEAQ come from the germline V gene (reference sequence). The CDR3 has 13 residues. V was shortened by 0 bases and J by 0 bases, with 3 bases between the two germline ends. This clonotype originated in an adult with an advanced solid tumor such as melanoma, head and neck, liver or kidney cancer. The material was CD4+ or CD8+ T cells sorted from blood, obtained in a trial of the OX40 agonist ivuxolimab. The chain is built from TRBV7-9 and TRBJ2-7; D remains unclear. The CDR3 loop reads CASSLASSYEQYF. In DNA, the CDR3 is TGTGCCAGCAGCTTAGCAAGCTCCTACGAGCAGTACTTC.